This TCR beta chain derives from a study of graft-versus-host responses after intestinal transplantation. Study summary: Anti-thymocyte globulin served as induction for all recipients, who then took tacrolimus and steroids for about 3 years.

The protocol was immunoSEQ multiplex PCR, while the TCRdb copy is restricted to in-frame clones and leaves out a portion. The table records roughly 10,000 clones, around 92% of them present only once. The receptor was isolated from a human patient who received an intestinal transplant, so some T cells may come from the graft donor. The sample consisted of PBMCs, taken approximately 45 days after intestinal transplantation.

The CDR3 protein is CASSSQVGDEKLFF. CDR3 in DNA: TGCGCCAGCAGCTCACAGGTTGGGGATGAAAAACTGTTTTTT. The J gene is TRBJ1-4, the V gene TRBV5-1; possible D gene TRBD1, 5 bases. The CDR3 is 14 residues long. V lost 3 bases and J 6 bases, leaving 12 bases between the germline ends. The germline gives CDR1 SGHRS, CDR2 YFSETQ.